This T cell receptor (beta chain) is drawn from a study of neoadjuvant nivolumab and ipilimumab in lung cancer. Looking at the study overall: Nivolumab 3 mg/kg was given days 1, 15 and 29, plus ipilimumab 1 mg/kg day 1 in combination.

This table comes from immunoSEQ multiplex PCR, and its TCRdb copy is limited to in-frame clones, with some not included. The repertoire has some 10,000 clones, 75% to 80% of them found once; the top ten carry around 7%. This clone appeared a single time. No antigen is known for it. Study results and caveats: Blood richness before therapy tracked richness in tumors resected after neoadjuvant therapy. TCR richness and clonality were higher in tumors than adjacent uninvolved lung. Only a small number of samples underwent TCR sequencing.

This CDR3 has 13 amino acids. V lost 5 bases and J lost 8, with 10 bases in between. Germline CDR1 reads SGHTA; CDR2 reads FQGTGA. This receptor was taken from an adult with non-small cell lung cancer. Some clones in this sample may be carry-over from other donors' samples. This sample comprised tumor tissue, obtained after neoadjuvant nivolumab, alone or with ipilimumab, at or shortly before surgery. The rearrangement uses TRBV7-3 and TRBJ1-6; a weak D match, TRBD1 (6 bases). The DNA for the CDR3 is TGTGCCAGCAGCAAGGACAGTTATTCACCCCTCCACTTT. It is translated as CASSKDSYSPLHF.